A selection of T cell receptor beta chains follows, all from one sample in a study of prognosis after radiotherapy for stage I lung cancer. Using its own MiXCR run on the multiplex PCR reads, TCRdb lists one record per CDR3 protein. Of 30,000 or so distinct CDR3 sequences detected, about 29% appear once; the ten largest clones hold 30% to 40%. Material: PBMCs, obtained before or after stereotactic body radiation therapy (not recorded which). The receptors stem from a donor aged 50 or older with non-small cell lung cancer. The CDR3 runs from the conserved cysteine through the conserved F or W. The D gene is left open where the match is weak. Only part of the rows carry a size: once, few, many, or a class if the clone is expanded.

>TRBV6-1|NA|TRBJ2-7|NA
TGTGCCAGCGGAGCTATTATCGGGAGCTCCTACGAGCAGTACTTC
CASGAIIGSSYEQYF
>TRBV20-1|NA|TRBJ2-2|TRBD2
TGCAGTGCTAAAGGGACCAGCGGGAATCTGAAGACCGGGGAGCTGTTTTTT
CSAKGTSGNLKTGELFF
>TRBV7-2|NA|TRBJ2-6|TRBD1
TGTGCCAGCAGCCTAGGGAGACAGGGCTCTGGGGCCAACGTCCTGACTTTC
CASSLGRQGSGANVLTF
>TRBV5-1|NA|TRBJ2-7|TRBD1
TGCGCCAGCAGCCCTGGGACAGTGGGATACGAGCAGTGCTTC
CASSPGTVGYEQCF
>TRBV28|once|TRBJ1-2|NA
TGTGCCAGCACCGAGTTAGCTTCCCCTCGGGGCACCTTC
CASTELASPRGTF
>TRBV24-1|NA|TRBJ1-5|TRBD1
TGTGTCACCAGTGCTAACAGGGGTACCAATCAGCCCCAGCATTTT
CVTSANRGTNQPQHF
>TRBV18|once|TRBJ2-3|TRBD1
TGTGCCAGCTCAACACAGGGGGGAGGCACAGATACGCAGTATTTT
CASSTQGGGTDTQYF
>TRBV29-1|NA|TRBJ2-7|TRBD2
TGCAGCATTGAAGATCGAACTAGCGGGAGAGTCTACGAGCAGTACTTC
CSIEDRTSGRVYEQYF
>TRBV12-5|many|TRBJ2-7|NA
TGTGCTAGTGGTTTGGCGCCGGAATACGAGCAGTACTTC
CASGLAPEYEQYF
>TRBV9|many|TRBJ2-1|TRBD2
TGTGCCAGCTCTAGCGGGAGGGCGAATGAGCAGTTCTTC
CASSSGRANEQFF
>TRBV11-2|NA|TRBJ2-7|TRBD1
TGTGCCAGCAGCCAGGACAGGGGCACCTACGAGCAGTACTTC
CASSQDRGTYEQYF
>TRBV6-7|NA|TRBJ2-7|NA
TGTGTCAGCAGTTACTCGATTCTCTTAGGATACGAGCAGTACTTC
CVSSYSILLGYEQYF
>TRBV4-1|many|TRBJ2-7|NA
TGCGCCAGCAGTCGTATTAGGGGAGGCGAGCAGTACTTC
CASSRIRGGEQYF
>TRBV25-1|NA|TRBJ2-4|NA
TGTGCCAGCAGTGTCTCAGGGGAAATAGCCAAAAACATTCAGTACTTC
CASSVSGEIAKNIQYF
>TRBV7-9|many|TRBJ2-2|NA
TGTGCCAGCACTCTCGCCGGGGAGCTGTTTTTT
CASTLAGELFF
>TRBV5-1|many|TRBJ2-1|TRBD1
TGCGCCAGCTTCAGGACAGGGGGCAATGAGCAGTTCTTC
CASFRTGGNEQFF
>TRBV5-1|many|TRBJ1-2|NA
TGCGCCAGCAGCTTGGCCCAGGGGCTCAACTATGGCTACACCTTC
CASSLAQGLNYGYTF
>TRBV7-9|many|TRBJ2-7|NA
TGTGCCAGCAGTCCACTGCACTACGAGCAGTACTTC
CASSPLHYEQYF
>TRBV27|few|TRBJ1-1|NA
TGTGCCAGCAGGCCTGACCTCAGGGACGCTGAAGCTTTCTTT
CASRPDLRDAEAFF
>TRBV27|NA|TRBJ1-2|NA
TGTTCCAGCAGTCCAACGTTCGAGGTTGTCTACACCTTC
CSSSPTFEVVYTF
>TRBV19|NA|TRBJ2-1|NA
TGTGCCAGTAATATCCCCTTTGTGGGAGAGCAGTTCTTC
CASNIPFVGEQFF
>TRBV4-1|many|TRBJ2-2|NA
TGCGCCAGCAGCCAAGGTCCGGGTACCCCGAACACCGGGGAGCTGTTTTTT
CASSQGPGTPNTGELFF
>TRBV6-2/TRBV6-3|many|TRBJ2-5|TRBD2
TGTGCCAGCAGAGGAGCGGGAGGGCCGGAGACCCAGTACTTC
CASRGAGGPETQYF
>TRBV6-2/TRBV6-3|NA|TRBJ2-1|TRBD2
TGTGCCAGCAGTTCCCTAGCACTAGCGGGAGCCTACAATGAGCAGTTCTTC
CASSSLALAGAYNEQFF
>TRBV19|NA|TRBJ2-3|TRBD2
TGTGCCAGTACCACCCGGACTAGCGGTCGAGCAGGAGATACGCAGTATTTT
CASTTRTSGRAGDTQYF
>TRBV14|many|TRBJ2-7|TRBD2
TGTGCCAGCAGCCGCGTACTAGCGGGACAGCCGCAGTACTTC
CASSRVLAGQPQYF
>TRBV7-2|many|TRBJ1-1|TRBD1
TGTGCCAGCAGCTTTTCGGGACAGCCCAACACTGAAGCTTTCTTT
CASSFSGQPNTEAFF
>TRBV27|NA|TRBJ2-1|NA
TGTGCCAGCAGTTTTTTTAGCGTGAGGGAGGAGCAGTTCTTC
CASSFFSVREEQFF
>TRBV19|medium-sized|TRBJ2-4|NA
TGTGCCAGTAGTATATTTCTTGGAGGGGACATTCAGTACTTC
CASSIFLGGDIQYF
>TRBV7-8|many|TRBJ2-7|NA
TGTGCCAGCAGCTTAGCGCCTGGTATATACGAGCAGTACTTC
CASSLAPGIYEQYF
>TRBV4-2|many|TRBJ1-5|NA
TGTGCCAGCAGCCATGGTAGCAATCAGCCCCAGCATTTT
CASSHGSNQPQHF
>TRBV18|many|TRBJ1-1|NA
TGTGCCAGCTCACCAAAAGGGGCTTCAGACACTGAAGCTTTCTTT
CASSPKGASDTEAFF
>TRBV5-1|many|TRBJ1-1|TRBD1
TGCGCCAGCAGCCTAGGGGGCGTTCGAAACACTGAAGCTTTCTTT
CASSLGGVRNTEAFF
>TRBV2|many|TRBJ2-7|NA
TGTGCCAGCAGTGTTGACCAGACCTACGAGCAGTACTTC
CASSVDQTYEQYF
>TRBV12-3/TRBV12-4|NA|TRBJ1-5|TRBD1
TGTGCTAGCAGTCACCTACAGGGGTCGGTCAATCAGCCCCAGCATTTT
CASSHLQGSVNQPQHF
>TRBV6-1|medium-sized|TRBJ2-7|TRBD2
TGTGCCAGCAATGGGGGGGGTTCGGTGTACGAGCAGTACTTC
CASNGGGSVYEQYF
>TRBV3-1|many|TRBJ2-1|NA
TGTGCCACCATGGTAGGGCAGGGTCCCTACAATGAGCAGTTCTTC
CATMVGQGPYNEQFF
>TRBV5-4|many|TRBJ1-4|NA
TGTGCCAGCAGCTTGGAACCGACAGGAACTAATGAAAAACTGTTTTTT
CASSLEPTGTNEKLFF
>TRBV6-1|medium-sized|TRBJ2-2|TRBD1
TGTGCCAGCAGTGAGGCGGGCCTTGGACAGGGGAACACCGGGGAGCTGTTTTTT
CASSEAGLGQGNTGELFF
>TRBV4-2|many|TRBJ2-2|NA
TGTGCCAGCAGCCAAGATAGGGACTGGGGGACCGGGGAGCTGTTTTTT
CASSQDRDWGTGELFF
>TRBV11-3|NA|TRBJ1-2|NA
TGTGCCAGTCGAGGGGGGCTCGTTAACTATGGCTACACCTTC
CASRGGLVNYGYTF
>TRBV6-1|many|TRBJ2-7|TRBD1
TGTGCCAGCAGGCCACAGGGGGTTGGAATTTCCTACGAGCAGTACTTC
CASRPQGVGISYEQYF
>TRBV12-3/TRBV12-4|many|TRBJ2-1|TRBD2
TGTGCCAGCAGTTTAGTTAGCGGGAGAAGCTATGAGCAGTTCTTC
CASSLVSGRSYEQFF
>TRBV6-9|NA|TRBJ2-1|NA
TGTGCCAGCAGTTCCGGGACGCGGGCGTTCTTC
CASSSGTRAFF
>TRBV30|many|TRBJ1-1|NA
TGTGCCTGGAGTGTGGGAGGGACGGCGAACACTGAAGCTTTCTTT
CAWSVGGTANTEAFF
>TRBV9|many|TRBJ1-3|NA
TGTGCCAGCAGCGTAGGGGGCACTGGAAACACCATATATTTT
CASSVGGTGNTIYF
>TRBV28|NA|TRBJ1-2|NA
TGTGCCAGCAGTCCCCGCTGGGCAACCAACTATGGCTACACCTTC
CASSPRWATNYGYTF
>TRBV20-1|many|TRBJ1-4|TRBD1
TGCAGTGCTAGAGAGGGGACAGCGGATGAAAAACTGTTTTTT
CSAREGTADEKLFF
>TRBV6-5|many|TRBJ2-1|NA
TGTGCCAGCAGTTCTAGACTAGTACCGGGGATAGATGAGCAGTTCTTC
CASSSRLVPGIDEQFF
>TRBV7-9|medium-sized|TRBJ2-1|TRBD2
TGTGCCAGCAGCTCCTGGACTAGCGGAGACAATGAGCAGTTCTTC
CASSSWTSGDNEQFF
>TRBV6-2/TRBV6-3|NA|TRBJ1-2|NA
TGTGCCAGCAGTAACAGGGCAGATGGCTACACCTTC
CASSNRADGYTF
>TRBV12-5|many|TRBJ2-1|NA
TGTGCTAGTGGTTTAGGGGGAGGGCTAAACAATGAGCAGTTCTTC
CASGLGGGLNNEQFF
>TRBV11-2|NA|TRBJ2-3|NA
TGTGCCAGCAGCTTAGACACAGATACGCGGTATTTT
CASSLDTDTRYF
>TRBV12-3/TRBV12-4|NA|TRBJ2-7|NA
TGTGCCAGCAGTCCCGTGACCTCTTGGGAGCAGTACTTC
CASSPVTSWEQYF
>TRBV11-2|many|TRBJ2-5|NA
TGTGCCAGCAGCTTAGCCTGGGCCGTGGAGACCCAGTACTTC
CASSLAWAVETQYF
>TRBV6-4|medium-sized|TRBJ1-2|NA
TGTGCCAGCAGTGAAGCAGGTGGCAGGGGCCGTGGCTACACCTTC
CASSEAGGRGRGYTF
>TRBV7-9|many|TRBJ2-1|NA
TGTGCCAGCAGCACCCGACAGGGCCGGGGGTACAATGAGCAGTTCTTC
CASSTRQGRGYNEQFF